This TCR beta chain was observed in a study of blood T cell repertoires in COVID-19. Study as a whole: From the United States, Italy and Spain came samples of acute and convalescent COVID-19. PBMCs, B-cell-depleted T cells, or T cells provided the cDNA or gDNA that made up the material.

In the original workflow: Amplified reference gene primers provided the basis for estimating nucleated cell counts. Produced via immunoSEQ multiplex PCR; TCRdb's table is partial and in-frame only. V and J calls and clone size follow that table, whereas D and trimming were derived from the DNA. The sample records about 63,000 clones, 87% being singletons. CDR3 length equals 13 residues. The V end was cut by 11 bases, the J end by 0 bases, with 13 bases between. This clone came up once. The receptor was isolated from a woman older than 75 with acute or convalescent COVID-19. V and J are TRBV12-3 or TRBV12-4 and TRBJ1-2, with D unclear. Specimen: peripheral blood. The CDR3 reads CAQRPQANYGYTF. In DNA form, the CDR3 reads TGTGCCCAGCGACCGCAAGCTAACTATGGCTACACCTTC.